These T cell receptor beta chains were read from a single sample in a study of PD-1 blockade in classical Hodgkin lymphoma. Here immunoSEQ multiplex PCR was the method, and the copy in TCRdb shows in-frame clones only, minus some. The sample has about 28,000 clones, less than 80% seen once. Sequences were derived from peripheral blood mononuclear cells (PBMCs), sampled before the second cycle of nivolumab. The source of these receptors is a human donor with classical Hodgkin lymphoma. CDR3s include the opening cysteine and the closing phenylalanine or tryptophan. D genes are given only for firm matches. Clone size is shown for a subset of rows, as once, few, many or a class of expanded clone.

j_gene: TRBJ1-2; v_gene: TRBV15; abundance: NA; d_gene: TRBD1; CDR3aa: CATSRGDRVSGYTF; CDR3nt: TGTGCCACCAGCAGAGGGGACAGGGTCTCTGGCTACACCTTC
j_gene: TRBJ2-2; v_gene: TRBV4-3; abundance: few; d_gene: TRBD1; CDR3aa: CASSQFVDRGRANTGELFF; CDR3nt: TGCGCCAGCAGCCAATTTGTAGACAGGGGGAGGGCGAACACCGGGGAGCTGTTTTTT
j_gene: TRBJ2-1; v_gene: TRBV19; abundance: NA; d_gene: TRBD2; CDR3aa: CASSIDLGLAGAQNEQFF; CDR3nt: TGTGCCAGTAGTATAGATCTAGGACTAGCGGGGGCCCAAAATGAGCAGTTCTTC
j_gene: TRBJ1-4; v_gene: TRBV25-1; abundance: NA; d_gene: NA; CDR3aa: CASSDLGPFNEKLFF; CDR3nt: TGTGCCAGCAGTGACCTGGGACCGTTTAATGAAAAACTGTTTTTT
j_gene: TRBJ1-2; v_gene: TRBV18; abundance: few; d_gene: NA; CDR3aa: CASSLQDSFNYGYTF; CDR3nt: TGTGCCAGCTCACTACAGGACAGCTTCAACTATGGCTACACCTTC
j_gene: TRBJ2-7; v_gene: TRBV7-2; abundance: NA; d_gene: NA; CDR3aa: CASSLGVSYEQYF; CDR3nt: TGTGCCAGCAGCTTAGGGGTCTCCTACGAGCAGTACTTC
j_gene: TRBJ2-3; v_gene: TRBV19; abundance: NA; d_gene: TRBD2; CDR3aa: CASSISLAGTDTQYF; CDR3nt: TGTGCCAGTAGTATCTCCCTAGCGGGGACAGATACGCAGTATTTT
j_gene: TRBJ2-2; v_gene: TRBV7-7; abundance: NA; d_gene: NA; CDR3aa: CASSLERGGELFF; CDR3nt: TGTGCCAGCAGCTTAGAGAGGGGCGGGGAGCTGTTTTTT
j_gene: TRBJ1-2; v_gene: TRBV7-2; abundance: NA; d_gene: TRBD1; CDR3aa: CASSFQQGGYGYTF; CDR3nt: TGTGCCAGCAGCTTTCAACAGGGGGGTTATGGCTACACCTTC
j_gene: TRBJ1-5; v_gene: TRBV7-8; abundance: NA; d_gene: TRBD1; CDR3aa: CASSSNRGRQPQHF; CDR3nt: TGTGCCAGCAGCTCAAACAGGGGGCGACAGCCCCAGCATTTT
j_gene: TRBJ2-1; v_gene: TRBV4-3; abundance: NA; d_gene: NA; CDR3aa: CASSQARVNEQFF; CDR3nt: TGCGCCAGCAGCCAAGCTAGAGTCAATGAGCAGTTCTTC
j_gene: TRBJ1-1; v_gene: TRBV7-3; abundance: NA; d_gene: NA; CDR3aa: CASSSEGTEAFF; CDR3nt: TGTGCCAGCAGCTCCGAGGGCACTGAAGCTTTCTTT
j_gene: TRBJ1-1; v_gene: TRBV7-6; abundance: medium-sized; d_gene: TRBD1; CDR3aa: CASSPGGGTEAFF; CDR3nt: TGTGCCAGCAGCCCAGGGGGAGGCACTGAAGCTTTCTTT
j_gene: TRBJ2-6; v_gene: TRBV25-1; abundance: NA; d_gene: NA; CDR3aa: CASSEPGPQSGANVLTF; CDR3nt: TGTGCCAGCAGTGAGCCGGGACCCCAGTCAGGGGCCAACGTCCTGACTTTC
j_gene: TRBJ2-7; v_gene: TRBV7-8; abundance: NA; d_gene: NA; CDR3aa: CASSLVQGPIYEQYF; CDR3nt: TGTGCCAGCAGCTTAGTACAGGGACCAATCTACGAGCAGTACTTC
j_gene: TRBJ1-1; v_gene: TRBV2; abundance: medium-sized; d_gene: TRBD1; CDR3aa: CATRQGLNTEAFF; CDR3nt: TGTGCCACACGACAGGGTCTAAACACTGAAGCTTTCTTT
j_gene: TRBJ1-1; v_gene: TRBV2; abundance: NA; d_gene: NA; CDR3aa: CASSEGGAPRAEAFF; CDR3nt: TGTGCCAGCAGTGAAGGGGGGGCGCCAAGGGCTGAAGCTTTCTTT
j_gene: TRBJ2-6; v_gene: TRBV19; abundance: NA; d_gene: TRBD1; CDR3aa: CASSGAGGHSGANVLTF; CDR3nt: TGTGCCAGTTCCGGCGCAGGGGGACACTCTGGGGCCAACGTCCTGACTTTC
j_gene: TRBJ2-3; v_gene: TRBV4-3; abundance: NA; d_gene: TRBD2; CDR3aa: CASSHTSGGQGTQYF; CDR3nt: TGCGCCAGCAGCCACACTAGCGGGGGGCAGGGAACGCAGTATTTT
j_gene: TRBJ1-3; v_gene: TRBV10-3; abundance: NA; d_gene: TRBD1; CDR3aa: CAISPGTGANTIYF; CDR3nt: TGTGCCATCAGTCCCGGGACAGGGGCCAACACCATATATTTT
j_gene: TRBJ2-7; v_gene: TRBV28; abundance: NA; d_gene: NA; CDR3aa: CASSPTNYEQYF; CDR3nt: TGTGCCAGCAGTCCCACTAACTACGAGCAGTACTTC